This T cell receptor (beta chain) was observed in a study of T cell responses to AZD1222 COVID-19 vaccine. Study outcomes and limitations: Most donors were white British, females outnumbered males, and clonal diversity was possibly underestimated. Every sample of the repertoires postdated the peak T cell response. Only a handful of AZD1222 recipients, six or seven in all, had baseline seropositivity. An increase in Spike-specific TCR breadth and depth was observed after two AZD1222 doses.

This clone was recorded once. Its target is unknown. The germline V gene encodes CDR1 KGHSH and CDR2 LQKENI. Trimming took off 6 bases at V and 7 bases at J, with 13 bases between the two ends. The CDR3 is 13 amino acids. Method: immunoSEQ multiplex PCR; TCRdb's copy keeps in-frame clones and lacks some. The sample lists approximately 89,000 clones, around 92% occurring once. Sequencing used peripheral blood, obtained on day 0 of AZD1222 vaccination. The genes are TRBV18 and TRBJ1-5; D gene uncertain. The sequence came from an adult in good health. The CDR3 nucleotides read TGTGCCAGCTCCCCGAGGGCTGGGCAGCCCCAGCATTTT. Amino acid sequence: CASSPRAGQPQHF.